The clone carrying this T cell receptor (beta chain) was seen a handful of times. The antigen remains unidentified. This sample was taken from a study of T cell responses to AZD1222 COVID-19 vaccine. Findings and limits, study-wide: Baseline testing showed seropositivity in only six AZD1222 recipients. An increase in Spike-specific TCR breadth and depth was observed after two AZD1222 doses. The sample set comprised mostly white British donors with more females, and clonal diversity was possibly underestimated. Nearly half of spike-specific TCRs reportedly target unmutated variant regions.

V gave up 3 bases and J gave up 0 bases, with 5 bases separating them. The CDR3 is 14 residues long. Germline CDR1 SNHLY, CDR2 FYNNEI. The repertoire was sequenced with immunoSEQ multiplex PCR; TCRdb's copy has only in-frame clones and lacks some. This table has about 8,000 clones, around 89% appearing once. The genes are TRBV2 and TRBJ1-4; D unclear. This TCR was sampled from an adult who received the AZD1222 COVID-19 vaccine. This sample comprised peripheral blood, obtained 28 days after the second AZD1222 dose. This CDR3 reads CASSDSSTNEKLFF. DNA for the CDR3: TGTGCCAGCAGTGACAGCTCAACTAATGAAAAACTGTTTTTT.